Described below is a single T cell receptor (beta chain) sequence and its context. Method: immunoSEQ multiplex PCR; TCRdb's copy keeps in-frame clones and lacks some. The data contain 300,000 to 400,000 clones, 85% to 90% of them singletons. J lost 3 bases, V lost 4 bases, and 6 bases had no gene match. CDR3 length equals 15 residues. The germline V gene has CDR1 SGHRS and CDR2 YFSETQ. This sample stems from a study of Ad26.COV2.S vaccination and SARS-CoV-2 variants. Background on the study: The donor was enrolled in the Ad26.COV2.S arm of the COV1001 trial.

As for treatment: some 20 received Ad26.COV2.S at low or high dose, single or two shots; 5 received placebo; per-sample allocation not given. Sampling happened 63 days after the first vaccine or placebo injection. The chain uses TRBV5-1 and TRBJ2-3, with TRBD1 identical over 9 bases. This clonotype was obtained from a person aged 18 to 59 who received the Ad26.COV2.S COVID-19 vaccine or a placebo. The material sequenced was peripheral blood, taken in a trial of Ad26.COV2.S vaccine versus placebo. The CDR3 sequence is CASSIGQGRTDTQYF. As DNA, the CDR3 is TGCGCCAGCAGCATCGGACAGGGGAGGACAGATACGCAGTATTTT.